This is a list of T cell receptor beta chains from one sample in a study of T-cell memory formation after mild COVID-19. TCRdb used MiXCR to reprocess the 5' RACE reads, holding one entry per CDR3 protein. This sample has about 560,000 distinct CDR3 sequences; roughly 17% occur once, and the top ten carry about 7.4%. Source material: PBMCs or a T cell subset sorted from them (not recorded which). These TCRs come from an adult woman who had mild COVID-19 (a few samples of this study predate the infection). Cell type and time point are not known. The CDR3 runs from the conserved cysteine through the conserved F or W. D genes are given only for firm matches. Expanded clones get a size class; other rows say once, few or many, or leave the size out.

j_call: TRBJ1-5; v_call: TRBV9; d_call: .; clone_size: .; cdr3_aa: CASSLTSGRQPQHF; cdr3_nt: TGTGCCAGCAGCTTGACAAGTGGCCGTCAGCCCCAGCATTTT
j_call: TRBJ2-7; v_call: TRBV4-1; d_call: .; clone_size: .; cdr3_aa: CASSQREWGLGNYEQYF; cdr3_nt: TGCGCCAGCAGCCAAAGGGAGTGGGGGTTGGGGAACTACGAGCAGTACTTC
j_call: TRBJ2-3; v_call: TRBV11-3; d_call: .; clone_size: .; cdr3_aa: CASSLQAGPAGDTQYF; cdr3_nt: TGTGCCAGCAGCTTACAGGCAGGCCCCGCGGGAGATACGCAGTATTTT
j_call: TRBJ2-7; v_call: TRBV24-1; d_call: TRBD1; clone_size: few; cdr3_aa: CATSAYGQEWSHEQYF; cdr3_nt: TGTGCCACCAGTGCCTACGGACAGGAATGGAGCCACGAGCAGTACTTC
j_call: TRBJ2-1; v_call: TRBV7-9; d_call: .; clone_size: .; cdr3_aa: CASSSRVGLYNEQFF; cdr3_nt: TGTGCCAGCAGCTCAAGAGTCGGTCTCTACAATGAGCAGTTCTTC
j_call: TRBJ1-2; v_call: TRBV3-1; d_call: .; clone_size: .; cdr3_aa: CASSQGKGYGYTF; cdr3_nt: TGTGCCAGCAGCCAGGGGAAGGGGTATGGCTACACCTTC
j_call: TRBJ2-2; v_call: TRBV19; d_call: .; clone_size: .; cdr3_aa: CASSTRKRNTGELFF; cdr3_nt: TGTGCCAGTTCGACACGGAAAAGGAACACCGGGGAGCTGTTTTTT
j_call: TRBJ2-3; v_call: TRBV7-2; d_call: .; clone_size: .; cdr3_aa: CASQPARKGTDTQYF; cdr3_nt: TGTGCCAGCCAGCCAGCCCGTAAAGGCACAGATACGCAGTATTTT
j_call: TRBJ1-1; v_call: TRBV5-1; d_call: TRBD1; clone_size: few; cdr3_aa: CASTPDRVETEAFF; cdr3_nt: TGCGCCAGCACTCCAGACAGGGTTGAGACTGAAGCTTTCTTT
j_call: TRBJ2-7; v_call: TRBV7-6; d_call: .; clone_size: few; cdr3_aa: CASSLDGDYEQYF; cdr3_nt: TGTGCCAGCAGCTTAGACGGAGATTACGAGCAGTACTTC
j_call: TRBJ1-1; v_call: TRBV7-9; d_call: TRBD1; clone_size: few; cdr3_aa: CASSRLGQGEAEAFF; cdr3_nt: TGTGCCAGCAGCCGCCTTGGACAGGGTGAAGCTGAAGCTTTCTTT
j_call: TRBJ1-5; v_call: TRBV6-1; d_call: .; clone_size: .; cdr3_aa: CASNVGGDNQPQHF; cdr3_nt: TGTGCCAGCAATGTAGGGGGTGATAATCAGCCCCAGCATTTT
j_call: TRBJ1-2; v_call: TRBV7-3; d_call: .; clone_size: .; cdr3_aa: CASSPGHVANYGYTF; cdr3_nt: TGTGCCAGCAGCCCCGGACACGTCGCTAACTATGGCTACACCTTC
j_call: TRBJ1-5; v_call: TRBV19; d_call: .; clone_size: .; cdr3_aa: CASSIDGSNQPQHF; cdr3_nt: TGTGCCAGTAGTATAGACGGTAGCAATCAGCCCCAGCATTTT
j_call: TRBJ2-5; v_call: TRBV6-6; d_call: TRBD2; clone_size: .; cdr3_aa: CASSRTSGTQETQYF; cdr3_nt: TGTGCCAGCAGTAGGACTAGCGGGACCCAAGAGACCCAGTACTTC
j_call: TRBJ1-4; v_call: TRBV24-1; d_call: .; clone_size: .; cdr3_aa: CATSESGSNEKLFF; cdr3_nt: TGTGCCACCAGTGAGTCAGGGAGCAATGAAAAACTGTTTTTT
j_call: TRBJ1-2; v_call: TRBV6-2/TRBV6-3; d_call: .; clone_size: .; cdr3_aa: CASSSFGLYGYTF; cdr3_nt: TGTGCCAGCAGTTCTTTCGGATTATATGGCTACACCTTC
j_call: TRBJ2-1; v_call: TRBV29-1; d_call: TRBD1; clone_size: .; cdr3_aa: CSVMRAGQGSYNEQFF; cdr3_nt: TGCAGCGTCATGAGGGCGGGACAGGGGTCTTACAATGAGCAGTTCTTC
j_call: TRBJ1-2; v_call: TRBV7-2; d_call: TRBD1; clone_size: .; cdr3_aa: CASSLGQEYGYTF; cdr3_nt: TGTGCCAGCAGCTTGGGACAGGAATATGGCTACACCTTC
j_call: TRBJ1-2; v_call: TRBV12-3/TRBV12-4; d_call: TRBD1; clone_size: few; cdr3_aa: CASSAGTGRSGYTF; cdr3_nt: TGTGCCAGCAGTGCTGGGACAGGGAGAAGTGGCTACACCTTC
j_call: TRBJ1-1; v_call: TRBV24-1; d_call: .; clone_size: .; cdr3_aa: CATSDGYEAFF; cdr3_nt: TGTGCCACCAGTGATGGTTATGAAGCTTTCTTT
j_call: TRBJ1-6; v_call: TRBV5-4; d_call: .; clone_size: .; cdr3_aa: CASSNNNSPLHF; cdr3_nt: TGTGCCAGCAGCAATAACAATTCACCCCTCCACTTT
j_call: TRBJ2-1; v_call: TRBV5-1; d_call: .; clone_size: many; cdr3_aa: CASSLEVHEQFF; cdr3_nt: TGCGCCAGCAGCTTGGAAGTCCATGAGCAGTTCTTC
j_call: TRBJ1-5; v_call: TRBV15; d_call: .; clone_size: .; cdr3_aa: CATSRDLFSGESNQPQHF; cdr3_nt: TGTGCCACCAGCAGAGATTTGTTTTCAGGGGAAAGCAATCAGCCCCAGCATTTT
j_call: TRBJ2-5; v_call: TRBV25-1; d_call: .; clone_size: few; cdr3_aa: CASSEPGLADETQYF; cdr3_nt: TGTGCCAGCAGTGAACCGGGACTTGCGGACGAGACCCAGTACTTC
j_call: TRBJ2-1; v_call: TRBV20-1; d_call: .; clone_size: few; cdr3_aa: CSEGNNEQFF; cdr3_nt: TGCAGTGAAGGGAACAATGAGCAGTTCTTC
j_call: TRBJ2-1; v_call: TRBV5-1; d_call: .; clone_size: many; cdr3_aa: CASSGGGDEQFF; cdr3_nt: TGCGCCAGCAGCGGGGGCGGGGATGAGCAGTTCTTC
j_call: TRBJ2-5; v_call: TRBV20-1; d_call: .; clone_size: few; cdr3_aa: CSAREYRLAHRQETQYF; cdr3_nt: TGCAGTGCTAGAGAGTATCGGCTAGCGCACAGACAAGAGACCCAGTACTTC
j_call: TRBJ2-1; v_call: TRBV20-1; d_call: .; clone_size: .; cdr3_aa: CSARGERRGAYNEQFF; cdr3_nt: TGCAGTGCTAGAGGAGAAAGGCGGGGAGCCTACAATGAGCAGTTCTTC
j_call: TRBJ1-5; v_call: TRBV7-6; d_call: .; clone_size: .; cdr3_aa: CASSFGGYNQPQHF; cdr3_nt: TGTGCCAGCAGCTTCGGGGGTTACAATCAGCCCCAGCATTTT
j_call: TRBJ1-4; v_call: TRBV15; d_call: .; clone_size: .; cdr3_aa: CATSSHLQYEEKLFF; cdr3_nt: TGTGCCACCAGCAGTCATCTACAGTATGAGGAAAAACTGTTTTTT
j_call: TRBJ1-1; v_call: TRBV20-1; d_call: TRBD1; clone_size: .; cdr3_aa: CSLTNGQGATPRGTEAFF; cdr3_nt: TGCAGCCTTACAAATGGACAGGGGGCGACTCCACGGGGCACTGAAGCTTTCTTT
j_call: TRBJ1-1; v_call: TRBV5-1; d_call: TRBD1; clone_size: few; cdr3_aa: CASSSTGSSEAFF; cdr3_nt: TGCGCCAGCAGCTCGACAGGGTCCTCTGAAGCTTTCTTT
j_call: TRBJ2-2; v_call: TRBV7-9; d_call: .; clone_size: few; cdr3_aa: CASSHPSGAGELFF; cdr3_nt: TGTGCCAGCAGCCATCCCTCCGGGGCCGGGGAGCTGTTTTTT
j_call: TRBJ1-1; v_call: TRBV5-1; d_call: TRBD1; clone_size: .; cdr3_aa: CASSPTGGNQNTEAFF; cdr3_nt: TGCGCCAGCAGCCCCACAGGGGGAAACCAGAACACTGAAGCTTTCTTT
j_call: TRBJ2-2; v_call: TRBV3-1; d_call: .; clone_size: few; cdr3_aa: CASSFTHTGELFF; cdr3_nt: TGTGCCAGCAGCTTTACTCACACCGGGGAGCTGTTTTTT
j_call: TRBJ2-3; v_call: TRBV6-1; d_call: .; clone_size: few; cdr3_aa: CASSPYGLRDPGDTQYF; cdr3_nt: TGTGCCAGCAGTCCATACGGACTTAGGGACCCCGGAGATACGCAGTATTTT
j_call: TRBJ1-6; v_call: TRBV7-9; d_call: TRBD1; clone_size: .; cdr3_aa: CASSTGQGPSNNSPLHF; cdr3_nt: TGTGCCAGCAGCACCGGACAGGGTCCTAGTAATAATTCACCCCTCCACTTT
j_call: TRBJ2-7; v_call: TRBV12-3/TRBV12-4; d_call: .; clone_size: .; cdr3_aa: CASSRDISYEQYF; cdr3_nt: TGTGCCAGCAGCCGGGACATTTCCTACGAGCAGTACTTC
j_call: TRBJ2-7; v_call: TRBV6-1; d_call: .; clone_size: many; cdr3_aa: CASSEERQSSYEQYF; cdr3_nt: TGTGCCAGCAGTGAAGAGCGCCAGAGCTCCTACGAGCAGTACTTC
j_call: TRBJ1-1; v_call: TRBV6-1; d_call: TRBD1; clone_size: .; cdr3_aa: CASTRDSLFTEAFF; cdr3_nt: TGTGCCAGCACCAGGGACAGCCTCTTCACTGAAGCTTTCTTT
j_call: TRBJ2-7; v_call: TRBV12-3/TRBV12-4; d_call: TRBD2; clone_size: few; cdr3_aa: CASSSTGLAGVEQYF; cdr3_nt: TGTGCCAGCAGTTCAACGGGACTAGCGGGAGTCGAGCAGTACTTC
j_call: TRBJ2-7; v_call: TRBV9; d_call: .; clone_size: .; cdr3_aa: CASSVGQAYSYEQYF; cdr3_nt: TGTGCCAGCAGCGTAGGGCAGGCATACTCCTACGAGCAGTACTTC
j_call: TRBJ2-2; v_call: TRBV5-6; d_call: .; clone_size: .; cdr3_aa: CASSYRALAQNTGELFF; cdr3_nt: TGTGCCAGCAGCTACAGGGCCCTGGCCCAGAACACCGGGGAGCTGTTTTTT
j_call: TRBJ2-2; v_call: TRBV30; d_call: .; clone_size: few; cdr3_aa: CAYKGGVHTGELFF; cdr3_nt: TGTGCGTATAAAGGAGGTGTCCACACCGGGGAGCTGTTTTTT
j_call: TRBJ2-6; v_call: TRBV4-2; d_call: TRBD1; clone_size: few; cdr3_aa: CASSQAARDSKSGANVLTF; cdr3_nt: TGTGCCAGCAGCCAAGCGGCCAGGGACAGCAAATCTGGGGCCAACGTCCTGACTTTC
j_call: TRBJ2-5; v_call: TRBV12-3/TRBV12-4; d_call: .; clone_size: few; cdr3_aa: CASSFSVHQETQYF; cdr3_nt: TGTGCCAGCAGTTTTTCGGTGCACCAAGAGACCCAGTACTTC
j_call: TRBJ2-7; v_call: TRBV5-1; d_call: .; clone_size: many; cdr3_aa: CASSLSGAVYEQYF; cdr3_nt: TGCGCCAGCAGCTTATCGGGAGCGGTTTACGAGCAGTACTTC